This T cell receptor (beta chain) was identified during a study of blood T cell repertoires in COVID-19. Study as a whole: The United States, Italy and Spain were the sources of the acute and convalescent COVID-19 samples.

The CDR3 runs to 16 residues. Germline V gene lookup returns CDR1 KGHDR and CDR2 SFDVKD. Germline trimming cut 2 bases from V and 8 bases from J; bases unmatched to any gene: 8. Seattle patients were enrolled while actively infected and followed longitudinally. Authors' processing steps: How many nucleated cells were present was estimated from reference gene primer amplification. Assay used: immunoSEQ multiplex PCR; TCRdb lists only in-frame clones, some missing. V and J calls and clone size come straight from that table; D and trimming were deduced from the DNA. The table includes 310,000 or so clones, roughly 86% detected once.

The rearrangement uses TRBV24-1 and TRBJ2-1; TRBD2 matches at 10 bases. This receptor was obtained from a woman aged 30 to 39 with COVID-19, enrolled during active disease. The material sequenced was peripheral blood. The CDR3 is CATSDWTSGAGDEQFF. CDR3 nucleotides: TGTGCCACCAGTGATTGGACTAGCGGCGCCGGGGATGAGCAGTTCTTC.